This record concerns one T cell receptor beta chain sequence. Its antigen is still unknown. This specimen comes from a study of blood T cells in healthy people across ages. This CDR3 is built from 13 residues. V was trimmed by 5 bases and J by 4 bases, leaving 11 bases between them. CDR1 PRHDT and CDR2 FYEKMQ come from the germline V gene (reference sequence). Collection of roughly 9.6 milliliters of peripheral blood was performed for each donor. Broader study findings: In these data, TCR beta diversity tracked strongly with naive T cell percentage. Age advanced and TCR beta diversity per million T cells fell, roughly linearly.

Combining a sample-barcoded 5' primer with a J-beta primer mix, a second PCR ran for roughly 7 to 12 cycles. TCRdb fed the 5' RACE reads into MiXCR, producing one record per CDR3 protein. Among 850,000 to 1,100,000 distinct CDR3 sequences listed, approximately 38% were seen once. This sequence joins TRBV13 and TRBJ1-2, with a weak D call TRBD1 (5 bases). Sample: blood. The sequence came from a man aged 18 to 35 in good health. CDR3 sequence (DNA): TGTGCCAGCAGCGGGGGACGGAGCTATGGCTACACCTTC. Its translation: CASSGGRSYGYTF.